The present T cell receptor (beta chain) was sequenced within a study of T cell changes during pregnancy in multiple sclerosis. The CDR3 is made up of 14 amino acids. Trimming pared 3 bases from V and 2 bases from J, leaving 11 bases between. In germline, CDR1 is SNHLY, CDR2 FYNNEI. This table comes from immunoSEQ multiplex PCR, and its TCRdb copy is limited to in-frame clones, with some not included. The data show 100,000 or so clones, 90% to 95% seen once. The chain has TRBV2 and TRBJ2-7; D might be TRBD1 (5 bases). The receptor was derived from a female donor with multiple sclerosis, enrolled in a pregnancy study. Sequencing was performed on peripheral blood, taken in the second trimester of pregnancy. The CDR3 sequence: CASSDPGNTYEQYF. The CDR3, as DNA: TGTGCCAGCAGTGACCCAGGGAATACCTACGAGCAGTACTTC.